The T cell receptor (beta chain) under discussion was sequenced for a study of control samples from healthy donors and cancer patients. This clone was recorded only once. The germline gives CDR1 ENHRY, CDR2 SYGVKD. The CDR3 is made up of 15 amino acids. V was pared by 2 bases and J by 3 bases, with 14 bases between. Some clones are missing from TCRdb's copy, which holds only in-frame ones; the method was immunoSEQ multiplex PCR. Here the sample spans approximately 130,000 clones, 80% to 90% being singletons. The sample consisted of blood. The receptor's source is a man aged 55 to 70 in good health. This rearrangement joins TRBV10-3 to TRBJ2-7; D gene unclear. The chain's CDR3 is CAISEQRNQDYEQYF. The CDR3 bases are TGTGCCATCAGTGAGCAACGAAATCAGGACTACGAGCAGTACTTC.